This T cell receptor beta chain appears in the sequencing data of a study of cytotoxic CD8 clonotypes in ibrutinib-treated CLL. Across the whole study: Responses: about 25 partial, 2 complete; after median approximately 70 months, around 14 stayed remitted, approximately twelve progressed.

TCRdb's table, derived via immunoSEQ multiplex PCR, lists solely in-frame clones and lacks some. The sample contains some 65,000 clones, approximately 57% of which appear only once. CDR1 is SGHDT, CDR2 YYEEEE, per germline. The CDR3 spans 13 residues. The V and J ends lost 4 bases and 3 bases respectively, with 11 bases between them. The chain has TRBV5-6 and TRBJ2-7; TRBD2 is a possible D gene (5 bases). The origin of this receptor is a human donor with chronic lymphocytic leukemia. The source was PBMCs, collected after 12 months of ibrutinib treatment. CDR3 loop: CASSPGGSYEQYF. Here the CDR3 DNA reads TGTGCCAGCAGCCCAGGAGGAAGCTACGAGCAGTACTTC.